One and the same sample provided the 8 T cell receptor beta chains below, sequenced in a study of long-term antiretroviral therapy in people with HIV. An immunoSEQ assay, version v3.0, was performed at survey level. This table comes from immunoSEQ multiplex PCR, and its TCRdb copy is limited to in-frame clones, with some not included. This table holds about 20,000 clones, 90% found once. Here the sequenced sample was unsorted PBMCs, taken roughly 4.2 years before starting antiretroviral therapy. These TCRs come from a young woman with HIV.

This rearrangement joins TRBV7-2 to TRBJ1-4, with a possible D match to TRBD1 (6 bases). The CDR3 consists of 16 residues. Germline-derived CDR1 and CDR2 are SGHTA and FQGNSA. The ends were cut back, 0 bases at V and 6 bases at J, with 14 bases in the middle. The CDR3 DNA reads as TGTGCCAGCAGCTTAGCGCCGGGGGCTAGAGATGAAAAACTGTTTTTT. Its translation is CASSLAPGARDEKLFF.

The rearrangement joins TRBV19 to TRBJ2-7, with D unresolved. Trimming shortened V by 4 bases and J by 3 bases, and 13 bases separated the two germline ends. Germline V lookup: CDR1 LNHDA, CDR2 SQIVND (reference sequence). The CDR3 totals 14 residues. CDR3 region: CASSSAGPGYEQYF. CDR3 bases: TGTGCCAGTAGTAGCGCCGGCCCGGGCTACGAGCAGTACTTC.

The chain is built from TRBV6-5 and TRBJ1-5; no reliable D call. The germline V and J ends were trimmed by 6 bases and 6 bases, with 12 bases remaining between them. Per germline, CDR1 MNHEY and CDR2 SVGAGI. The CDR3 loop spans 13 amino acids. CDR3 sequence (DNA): TGTGCCAGCAGCCCGAGGGTCACTCAGCCCCAGCATTTT. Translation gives CASSPRVTQPQHF.

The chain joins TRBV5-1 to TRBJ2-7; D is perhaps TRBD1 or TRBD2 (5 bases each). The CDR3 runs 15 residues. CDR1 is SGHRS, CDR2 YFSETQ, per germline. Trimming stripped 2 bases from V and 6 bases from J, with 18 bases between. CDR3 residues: CASSLGQAVRGEQYF. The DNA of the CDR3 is TGCGCCAGCAGCTTAGGACAAGCGGTCCGGGGCGAGCAGTACTTC.

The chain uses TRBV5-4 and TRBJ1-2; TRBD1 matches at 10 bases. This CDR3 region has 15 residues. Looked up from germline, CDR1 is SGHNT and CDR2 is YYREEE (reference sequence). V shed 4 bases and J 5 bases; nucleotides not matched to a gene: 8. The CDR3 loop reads CASSIPTGGWYGYTF. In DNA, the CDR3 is TGTGCCAGCAGCATCCCGACAGGGGGCTGGTATGGCTACACCTTC.

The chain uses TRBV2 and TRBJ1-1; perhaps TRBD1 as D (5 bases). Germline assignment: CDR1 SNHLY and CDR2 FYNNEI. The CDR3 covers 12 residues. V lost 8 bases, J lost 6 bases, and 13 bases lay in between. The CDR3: CASQMAGPEAFF. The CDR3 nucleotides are TGTGCCAGCCAGATGGCAGGGCCTGAAGCTTTCTTT.

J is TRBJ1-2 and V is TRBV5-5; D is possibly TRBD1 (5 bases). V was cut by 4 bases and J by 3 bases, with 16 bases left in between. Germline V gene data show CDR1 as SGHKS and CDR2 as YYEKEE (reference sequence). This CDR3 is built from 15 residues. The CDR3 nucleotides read TGTGCCAGCAGCCCCCTTCCGGGGGTTTACTATGGCTACACCTTC. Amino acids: CASSPLPGVYYGYTF. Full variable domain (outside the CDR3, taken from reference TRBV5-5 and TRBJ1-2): DAGVTQSPTHLIKTRGQQVTLRCSPISGHKSVSWYQQVLGQGPQFIFQYYEKEERGRGNFPDRFSARQFPNYSSELNVNALLLGDSALYLCASSPLPGVYYGYTFGSGTRLTVV.

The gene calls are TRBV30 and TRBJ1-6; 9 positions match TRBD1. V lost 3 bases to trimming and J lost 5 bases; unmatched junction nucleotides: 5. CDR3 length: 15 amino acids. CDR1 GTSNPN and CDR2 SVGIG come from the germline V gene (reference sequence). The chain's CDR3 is CAWRLQGANNSPLHF. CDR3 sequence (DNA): TGTGCCTGGAGGCTACAGGGGGCAAATAATTCACCCCTCCACTTT.